This T cell receptor (beta chain) was identified during a study of blood T cell repertoires in COVID-19 (dated by TCRdb to about 2020). Notes on the research overall: The collaborator samples originated in the United States, Italy and Spain and spanned the acute and convalescent phases of COVID-19. The samples were drawn from two sources: the first 160 participants of the ongoing ImmuneRACE study, and fewer than 1,500 subjects contributed by 6 global collaborators. Where available, HLA class I and class II types were obtained from metadata supplied by the sample provider rather than from assay-based typing. Subjects who had been exposed to COVID-19, were actively infected with it, or had recovered from it provided the deeply sampled blood TCRbeta repertoires that made up the dataset. The material from the prospective study consisted of cDNA or gDNA derived from T cells, B-cell-depleted T cells, or PBMCs. The sample metadata nearly always contained a de-identified subject ID, COVID-19 status, age in years and sex. The repertoires were released in a freely available public database meant as a resource for research on the immune response to SARS-CoV-2.

Turning to this clone: Its antigen has not been determined. Nothing much larger sits one base from this clone, and base qualities are not available.

V sheds 3 bases and J sheds 4 bases, leaving 16 bases between their ends. CDR1 and CDR2 are drawn from the germline V gene (reference sequence): GTSNPN, SVGIG. Counted from cysteine to phenylalanine, this CDR3 has 15 amino acids. Of the read, only the CDR3 DNA is kept; its 45 bases are in frame from base 1. The immunoSEQ Assay, a bias-controlled multiplex PCR, was used to amplify TCRbeta CDR3 regions from genomic DNA. In the paper's pipeline: The number of nucleated cells in each sample was estimated by amplification of reference gene primers within the assay. To quantify the absolute abundance of each unique TCRbeta CDR3 rearrangement, sequence reads were collapsed and filtered. For each sample, productive Simpson clonality was calculated by taking the square root of Simpson's diversity index across productive rearrangements. TCRdb stores this immuneACCESS table with in-frame sequences only. Part of the clones is absent; in the studies checked, under half of the shortfall reflects unresolved V genes, and no reason is known for the rest. That table furnishes V, J and clone size, whereas the DNA furnished D and trimming. The sample table records about 270,000 clones; about 91% of these occur just once. The ten largest clones add up to roughly 2.8% of the sample.

Participants in the prospective study were enrolled through a virtual design, were aged roughly 18 to 100 years, and lived in 20 to 30 United States geographic areas. In the prospective study, cohorts were assigned on the basis of participant-reported clinical history obtained from a screening survey and a study questionnaire. Exposed participants had been in contact, within 2 weeks of entering the study, with a person who had a PCR-confirmed or clinician-diagnosed case of COVID-19. In the prospective study, mobile phlebotomists collected whole blood, serum and a nasopharyngeal or oropharyngeal swab from each participant. Prospective study participants could optionally give additional blood draws and questionnaires over an approximately 2-month period. Blood samples from the prospective study were shipped frozen or at room temperature prior to DNA extraction. What the study reported, not specific to this receptor: The amount of clinical and demographic metadata varied by source and participant and was provided uncurated.

The chain is encoded by TRBV30 joined to TRBJ1-5; the D region possibly corresponds to TRBD1 (5 bases align). The TCR was taken from a man aged 35-49 years who had been exposed to COVID-19. Sequencing was carried out using PBMCs or T cells enriched from blood (not recorded which). The nucleotide sequence is TGTGCCTGGAGGACCTCAGGGTCTGTTAATCAGCCCCAGCATTTT. This encodes CAWRTSGSVNQPQHF.